This is a list of T cell receptor beta chains from one sample in a study of T cell responses to AZD1222 COVID-19 vaccine. Method: immunoSEQ multiplex PCR; TCRdb's copy keeps in-frame clones and lacks some. The sample has approximately 98,000 clones, roughly 84% seen once; the top ten hold 3% to 4%. The material sequenced was peripheral blood, taken on day 0 of AZD1222 vaccination. The receptors derive from an adult in good health. Each CDR3 is given with its conserved first and last residue. A D gene is named only where the DNA matches it firmly.

v_call	d_call	j_call	cdr3_aa	cdr3_nt
TRBV7-2	NA	TRBJ1-5	CASSPRAIQPQHF	TGTGCCAGCAGCCCCCGGGCGATTCAGCCCCAGCATTTT
TRBV5-1	TRBD1	TRBJ1-2	CASSLEGQGAYGYTF	TGCGCCAGCAGCTTGGAGGGACAGGGCGCCTATGGCTACACCTTC
TRBV10-3	NA	TRBJ2-1	CAIMLKDEQFF	TGTGCCATCATGTTAAAAGATGAGCAGTTCTTC
TRBV5-1	NA	TRBJ2-7	CASSSGGYEQYF	TGCGCCAGCAGCTCTGGGGGTTACGAGCAGTACTTC
TRBV5-6	NA	TRBJ1-2	CASSDSTDVGYTF	TGTGCCAGCAGCGACTCCACCGATGTTGGCTACACCTTC
TRBV11-1	TRBD2	TRBJ2-1	CASSPTLAGEYNEQFF	TGTGCCAGCAGCCCGACTCTAGCGGGGGAGTACAATGAGCAGTTCTTC
TRBV6-5	TRBD1	TRBJ1-6	CASSGTGNHSPLHF	TGTGCCAGCAGCGGGACAGGGAACCATTCACCCCTCCACTTT
TRBV7-3	NA	TRBJ2-1	CASSPRGGGGADNEQFF	TGTGCCAGCAGCCCCCGGGGAGGAGGGGGAGCCGACAATGAGCAGTTCTTC
TRBV9	NA	TRBJ1-5	CASSPGGGYVNQPQHF	TGTGCCAGCAGCCCCGGCGGGGGGTATGTCAATCAGCCCCAGCATTTT
TRBV14	TRBD1	TRBJ1-4	CASSPRTGASEKLFF	TGTGCCAGCAGCCCACGGACAGGGGCGAGTGAAAAACTGTTTTTT
TRBV10-3	TRBD1	TRBJ1-1	CAISKGQFTEAFF	TGTGCCATCAGTAAGGGACAGTTCACTGAAGCTTTCTTT
TRBV4-2	NA	TRBJ1-3	CASSGRAGARSGNTIYF	TGTGCCAGCAGCGGCCGGGCAGGGGCGAGGTCTGGAAACACCATATATTTT
TRBV19	NA	TRBJ1-2	CASSMPNRAQGGGYTF	TGTGCCAGTAGTATGCCGAACCGGGCACAGGGAGGGGGCTACACCTTC
TRBV24-1	TRBD2	TRBJ2-1	CATSDLARGGFYNEQFF	TGTGCCACCAGTGATTTGGCGCGGGGGGGCTTCTACAATGAGCAGTTCTTC